One and the same sample provided the 2 T cell receptor beta chains below, sequenced in a study of T cell responses to AZD1222 COVID-19 vaccine. Assay used: immunoSEQ multiplex PCR; TCRdb lists only in-frame clones, some missing. The repertoire holds about 130,000 clones, with about nine tenths as singletons. Sample: peripheral blood, taken 28 days after the second AZD1222 dose. These receptors all come from an adult who received the AZD1222 COVID-19 vaccine.

The chain combines TRBV4-2 with TRBJ2-7; 7 bases match TRBD2. The V and J ends lost 2 bases and 9 bases, in that order; junction bases with no gene match: 19. The length of the CDR3 is 17 residues. The germline V gene has CDR1 LGHNA and CDR2 YNFKEQ. The CDR3 DNA reads as TGTGCCAGCAGCCAACGACCCATTCGGGGGGACCCAGAGGTGCAGTACTTC. Translated: CASSQRPIRGDPEVQYF.

This clone is a singleton in its sample. The V and J genes are TRBV10-3 and TRBJ2-2; either TRBD1 or TRBD2 may supply D (6 bases each). The CDR3 has 14 amino acids. V lost 6 bases, J lost 7 bases, and 15 bases lay in between. Germline lookup yields CDR1 ENHRY and CDR2 SYGVKD. The CDR3 DNA is TGTGCCATCAGGCCCGGGGGCCGTGACGGGGAGCTGTTTTTT. The encoded protein is CAIRPGGRDGELFF.